One sample yielded the 7 T cell receptor beta chains listed below, sequenced in a study of T cell repertoires in cytomegalovirus infection. TCRdb recomputed calls from the reads with MiXCR, one row per CDR3 protein. Of about 360,000 distinct CDR3 sequences listed, over 15% are singletons. The sample taken for sequencing was PBMCs. The receptors derive from a human donor in good health (CMV status not recorded). Some clones in this sample may be carry-over from other donors' samples.

The chain carries TRBV19 and TRBJ2-3; D uncertain. V dropped 6 bases and J dropped 0 bases, with 10 bases sitting between them. This CDR3 spans 14 amino acids. Germline CDR1 LNHDA, CDR2 SQIVND (reference sequence). CDR3 residues: CASSDPGSTDTQYF. The CDR3 DNA sequence: TGTGCCAGTAGCGACCCCGGGAGCACAGATACGCAGTATTTT.

This clonotype has a count of ten or more. The rearrangement joins TRBV11-2 to TRBJ2-7; D is unclear. The CDR3 loop spans 14 amino acids. Per the germline V gene, CDR1 is SGHAT and CDR2 is FQNNGV. Trimming removed 5 bases from V and 0 bases from J, with 11 bases in between. In DNA, the CDR3 is TGTGCCAGCAGCAACAAACAGAGCTCCTACGAGCAGTACTTC. Translation gives CASSNKQSSYEQYF.

This clonotype was detected only once. The chain is built from TRBV4-1 and TRBJ2-2; 8 bases fit TRBD2. J gave up 3 bases and V 0 bases, and 3 bases lay outside the gene matches. CDR3 size: 16 residues. CDR1 is MGHRA, CDR2 YSYEKL, per germline. CDR3 sequence (DNA): TGCGCCAGCAGCCAAGAGGGACTAGGGGACACCGGGGAGCTGTTTTTT. This translates into CASSQEGLGDTGELFF.

The V gene is TRBV28, the J gene TRBJ2-7; TRBD2 agrees at 14 bases. The J segment lost 0 bases and the V segment lost 6 bases, leaving 4 bases of the junction unmatched. Germline V gives CDR1 MDHEN, CDR2 SYDVKM. This CDR3 is 16 amino acids long. The CDR3, as DNA: TGTGCCAGCAGAGCCGGGACTAGCGGGGGCTCCTACGAGCAGTACTTC. Residues: CASRAGTSGGSYEQYF.

This clonotype was counted ten times or more. The chain joins TRBV7-2 to TRBJ2-7; 11 positions agree with TRBD1. V was clipped by 8 bases and J by 6 bases; unmatched bases: 6. Germline V gene data show CDR1 as SGHTA and CDR2 as FQGNSA. This CDR3 is 13 amino acids long. The CDR3 sequence is CASVRTGGAEQYF. The CDR3 coding sequence is TGTGCCAGCGTGAGGACAGGGGGCGCCGAGCAGTACTTC.

The sample holds a few counts of this clonotype. The chain combines TRBV5-1 with TRBJ2-7; unclear D gene. V was shortened by 4 bases and J by 1 base, with 12 bases between the two germline ends. In germline, CDR1 is SGHRS, CDR2 YFSETQ. The CDR3 consists of 14 residues. The CDR3 here is CASSRTDKSYEQYF. The CDR3 DNA reads TGCGCCAGCAGCAGGACCGACAAATCCTACGAGCAGTACTTC.

The genes are TRBV10-3 and TRBJ2-3; D gene ambiguous. This CDR3 is built from 17 residues. In germline, CDR1 is ENHRY, CDR2 SYGVKD. V shed 10 bases and J shed 0 bases, with 23 bases lying between them. This chain's CDR3 is CASASVPSKPSTDTQYF. DNA of the CDR3: TGTGCCAGCGCCTCAGTCCCCAGCAAACCTAGCACAGATACGCAGTATTTT.